Below, one T cell receptor (beta chain) is given with its context. What it recognizes is unknown. Antigen-specific CD4+ T cells expanded by the ViraFEST assay with viral peptide pools were then sequenced. The authors isolated CD4+ T cells after around 11 days of culture. Participants received two doses of either the BNT162b2 or mRNA-1273 vaccine. The source of the sample is a study of vaccination effects on CD4 cells after COVID-19. The CDR3 spans 13 residues. Germline V lookup: CDR1 MNHEY, CDR2 SVGAGI. Trimming pared 10 bases from V and 5 bases from J, leaving 12 bases between. Assay used: immunoSEQ multiplex PCR; TCRdb lists only in-frame clones, some missing. The table shows some 40,000 clones, with about 80% occurring only once.

The sample was CD4+ T cells from PBMCs cultured with HCoV-NL63 spike peptides, taken after COVID-19 vaccination. The TCR originated in a human donor who received a COVID-19 vaccine. Some clones in this sample may be carry-over from other donors' samples. This chain connects TRBV6-5 to TRBJ1-6; D is ambiguous. In DNA form, the CDR3 reads TGTGCCACCCAGAATACGGATAATTCACCCCTCCACTTT. Its protein is CATQNTDNSPLHF.